The clone carrying this T cell receptor beta chain was detected ten times or more. Its target is not known. This entry is derived from a study of identical twins. The CDR3 contains 13 residues. Germline-derived CDR1 and CDR2 are SGHRS and YFSETQ. Between the trimmed V and J ends, which lost 4 bases and 5 bases, there was a span of 12 bases. After template switching added a universal primer site, the resulting cDNA carried unique molecular identifiers. Each CDR3 protein gets one entry after TCRdb re-called the 5' RACE reads with MiXCR. The repertoire holds a few hundred thousand distinct CDR3 sequences, with roughly 8.7% as singletons. Regarding the study as a whole: Invariant T cells like MAIT and iNKT could partly confound the zero-insertion analyses.

These data are also associated with another study on yellow fever vaccine responses in identical twins. From that report: Vaccine-induced T cell responses in twins were reportedly observed to appear partly convergent, partly personalized.

This clonotype was sampled from a young woman in good health. V is TRBV5-1 and J is TRBJ1-1; D might be TRBD1 (5 bases). What was sequenced was CD8+ T cells sorted from blood. The CDR3 loop is CASSGTGGTEAFF. The CDR3 DNA follows: TGCGCCAGCAGCGGAACGGGGGGAACTGAAGCTTTCTTT.